The clone carrying this TCR beta chain was seen a few times. No antigen is known for it. This sample is part of a study of cytomegalovirus exposure and HLA in healthy donors. Study conclusions and caveats: The study recorded more than 150 TCR beta chains that were cytomegalovirus-associated. Researchers reported that a few CMV-associated chains were confirmed in vitro as CMV antigen-specific.

The primer mix had 60 Vbeta and 13 Jbeta primers. In the study's own analysis: The count from a later analysis was tens of millions of unique TCR beta chains, 9 million to 12 million of them shared. Libraries were prepared by immunoSEQ multiplex PCR; TCRdb keeps only in-frame clonotypes and omits some of them. V and J calls plus clone size are reproduced from that table; the DNA served to infer D and trimming. Of about 96,000 clones in the sample, 65% to 75% were seen once. Sequencing used PBMCs. This sequence originates from a woman in her 70s in good health and CMV-seropositive.

The CDR3 bases are TGTGCCAGCAGGCTAACCCCTGCAACTAATGAAAAACTGTTTTTT. Translation gives CASRLTPATNEKLFF. This chain joins TRBV5-4 and TRBJ1-4; D unresolved. The CDR3 loop spans 15 amino acids. V shed 5 bases and J shed 0 bases, with 11 bases lying between them. Germline CDR1 reads SGHNT; CDR2 reads YYREEE (reference sequence). Full variable domain (outside the CDR3, taken from reference TRBV5-4 and TRBJ1-4): ETGVTQSPTHLIKTRGQQVTLRCSSQSGHNTVSWYQQALGQGPQFIFQYYREEENGRGNFPPRFSGLQFPNYSSELNVNALELDDSALYLCASRLTPATNEKLFFGSGTQLSVL.